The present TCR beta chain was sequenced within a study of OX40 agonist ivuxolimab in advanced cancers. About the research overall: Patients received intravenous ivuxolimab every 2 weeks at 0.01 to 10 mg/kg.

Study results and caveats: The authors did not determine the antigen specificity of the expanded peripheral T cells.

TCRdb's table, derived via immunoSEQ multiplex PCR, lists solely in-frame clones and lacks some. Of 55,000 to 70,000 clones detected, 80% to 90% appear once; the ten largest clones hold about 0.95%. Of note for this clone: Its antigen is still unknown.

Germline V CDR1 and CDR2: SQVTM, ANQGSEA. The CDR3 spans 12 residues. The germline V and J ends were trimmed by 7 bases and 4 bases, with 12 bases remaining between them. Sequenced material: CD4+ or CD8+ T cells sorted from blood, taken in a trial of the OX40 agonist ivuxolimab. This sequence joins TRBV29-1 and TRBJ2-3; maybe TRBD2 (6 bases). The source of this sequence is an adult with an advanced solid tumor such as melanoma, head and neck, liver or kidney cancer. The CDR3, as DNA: TGCAGCGCGAGGGCGGGGCCAGATACGCAGTATTTT. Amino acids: CSARAGPDTQYF.